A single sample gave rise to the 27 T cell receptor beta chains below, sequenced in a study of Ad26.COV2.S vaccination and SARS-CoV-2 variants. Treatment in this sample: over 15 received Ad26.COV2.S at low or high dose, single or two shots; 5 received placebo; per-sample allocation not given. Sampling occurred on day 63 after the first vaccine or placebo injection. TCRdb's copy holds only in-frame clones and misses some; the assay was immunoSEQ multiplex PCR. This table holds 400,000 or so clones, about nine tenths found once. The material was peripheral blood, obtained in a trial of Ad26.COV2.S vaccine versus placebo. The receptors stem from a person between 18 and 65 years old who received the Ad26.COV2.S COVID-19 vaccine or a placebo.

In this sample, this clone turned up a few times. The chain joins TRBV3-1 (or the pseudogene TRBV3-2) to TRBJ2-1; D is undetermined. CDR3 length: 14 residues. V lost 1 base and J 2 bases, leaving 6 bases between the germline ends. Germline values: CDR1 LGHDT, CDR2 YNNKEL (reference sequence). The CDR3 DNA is TGTGCCAGCAGCCAAGGGAGAACCTACAATGAGCAGTTCTTC. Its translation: CASSQGRTYNEQFF.

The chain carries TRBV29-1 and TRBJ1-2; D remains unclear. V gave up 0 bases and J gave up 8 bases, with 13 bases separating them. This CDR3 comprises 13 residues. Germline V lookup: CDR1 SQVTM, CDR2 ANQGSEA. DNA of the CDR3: TGCAGCGTTGAAGAACTTGTAATGGGGGGCTACACCTTC. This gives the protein CSVEELVMGGYTF.

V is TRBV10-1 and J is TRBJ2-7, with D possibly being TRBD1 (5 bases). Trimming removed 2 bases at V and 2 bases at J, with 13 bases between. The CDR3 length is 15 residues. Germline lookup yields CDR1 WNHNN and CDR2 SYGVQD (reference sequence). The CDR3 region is CASSEGAGKTYEQYF. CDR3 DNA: TGCGCCAGCAGTGAGGGAGCAGGGAAGACCTACGAGCAGTACTTC.

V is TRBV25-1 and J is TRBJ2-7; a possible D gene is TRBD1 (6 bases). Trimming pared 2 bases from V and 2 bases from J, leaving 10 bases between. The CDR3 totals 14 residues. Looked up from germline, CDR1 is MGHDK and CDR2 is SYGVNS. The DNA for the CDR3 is TGTGCCAGCAGTGAAAGGGCAGGGGCCTACGAGCAGTACTTC. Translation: CASSERAGAYEQYF.

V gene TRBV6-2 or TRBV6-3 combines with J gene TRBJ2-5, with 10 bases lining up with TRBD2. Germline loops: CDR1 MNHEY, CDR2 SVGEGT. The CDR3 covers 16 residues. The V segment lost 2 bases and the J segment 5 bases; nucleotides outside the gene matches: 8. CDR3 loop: CASSYGSSGGSETQYF. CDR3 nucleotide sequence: TGTGCCAGCAGTTACGGTTCTAGCGGGGGAAGTGAGACCCAGTACTTC.

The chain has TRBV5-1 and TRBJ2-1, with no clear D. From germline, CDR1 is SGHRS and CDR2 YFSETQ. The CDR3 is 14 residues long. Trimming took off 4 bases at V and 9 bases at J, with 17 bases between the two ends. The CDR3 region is CASSTDSAWTEQFF. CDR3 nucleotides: TGCGCCAGCAGCACCGACTCCGCCTGGACTGAGCAGTTCTTC.

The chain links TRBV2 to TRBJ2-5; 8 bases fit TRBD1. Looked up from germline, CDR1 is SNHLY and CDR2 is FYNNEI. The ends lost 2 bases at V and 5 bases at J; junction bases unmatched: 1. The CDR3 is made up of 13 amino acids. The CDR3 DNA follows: TGTGCCAGCAGTGAACAGGGGGCTGAGACCCAGTACTTC. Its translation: CASSEQGAETQYF.

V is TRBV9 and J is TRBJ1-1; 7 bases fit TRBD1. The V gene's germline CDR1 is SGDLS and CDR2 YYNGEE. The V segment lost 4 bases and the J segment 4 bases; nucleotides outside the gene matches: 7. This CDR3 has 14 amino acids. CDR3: CASSPGGWGTEAFF. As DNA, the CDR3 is TGTGCCAGCAGCCCAGGGGGGTGGGGCACTGAAGCTTTCTTT. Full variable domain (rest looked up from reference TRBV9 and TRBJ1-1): DSGVTQTPKHLITATGQRVTLRCSPRSGDLSVYWYQQSLDQGLQFLIQYYNGEERAKGNILERFSAQQFPDLHSELNLSSLELGDSALYFCASSPGGWGTEAFFGQGTRLTVV.

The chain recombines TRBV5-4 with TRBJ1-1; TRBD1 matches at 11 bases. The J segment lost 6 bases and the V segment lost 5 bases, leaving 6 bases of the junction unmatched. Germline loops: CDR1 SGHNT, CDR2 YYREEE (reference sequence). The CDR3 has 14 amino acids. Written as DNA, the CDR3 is TGTGCCAGCAGTTCCCCGGACAGGGGGCCTGAAGCTTTCTTT. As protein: CASSSPDRGPEAFF.

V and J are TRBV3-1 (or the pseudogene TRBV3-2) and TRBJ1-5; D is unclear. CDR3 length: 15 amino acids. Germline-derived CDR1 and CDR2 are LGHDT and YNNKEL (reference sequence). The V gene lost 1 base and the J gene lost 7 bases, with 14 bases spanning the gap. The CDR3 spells CASSQVVGLDQPQHF. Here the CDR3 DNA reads TGTGCCAGCAGCCAAGTTGTCGGGTTGGACCAGCCCCAGCATTTT.

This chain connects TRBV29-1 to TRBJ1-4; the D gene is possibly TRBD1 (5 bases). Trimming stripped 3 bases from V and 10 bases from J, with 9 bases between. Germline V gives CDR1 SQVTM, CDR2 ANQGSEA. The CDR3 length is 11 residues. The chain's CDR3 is CSVDGGGKLFF. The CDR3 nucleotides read TGCAGCGTTGATGGGGGGGGAAAACTGTTTTTT.

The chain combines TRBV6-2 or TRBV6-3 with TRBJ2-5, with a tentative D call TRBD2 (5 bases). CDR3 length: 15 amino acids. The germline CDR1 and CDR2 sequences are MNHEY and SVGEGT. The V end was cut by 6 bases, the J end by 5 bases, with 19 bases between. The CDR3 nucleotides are TGTGCCAGCAGCCTATCGGGCACGAGGAGGGAGACCCAGTACTTC. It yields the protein CASSLSGTRRETQYF.

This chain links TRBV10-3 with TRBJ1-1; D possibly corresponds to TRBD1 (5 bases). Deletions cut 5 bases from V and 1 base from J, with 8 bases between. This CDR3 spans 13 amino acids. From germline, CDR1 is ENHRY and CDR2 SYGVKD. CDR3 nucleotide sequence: TGTGCCATCAGTCTTGGACAGAACACTGAAGCTTTCTTT. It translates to CAISLGQNTEAFF.

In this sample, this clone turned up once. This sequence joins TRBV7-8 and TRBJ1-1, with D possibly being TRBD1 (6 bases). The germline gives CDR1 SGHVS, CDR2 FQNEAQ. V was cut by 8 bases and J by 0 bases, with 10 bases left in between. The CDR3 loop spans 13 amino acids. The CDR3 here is CASEDSLNTEAFF. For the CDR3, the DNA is TGTGCCAGCGAGGACAGCTTGAACACTGAAGCTTTCTTT.

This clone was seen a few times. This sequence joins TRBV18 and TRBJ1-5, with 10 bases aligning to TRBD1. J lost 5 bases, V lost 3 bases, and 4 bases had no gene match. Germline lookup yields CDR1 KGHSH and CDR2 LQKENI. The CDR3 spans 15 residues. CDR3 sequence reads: CASSPGTGEHQPQHF. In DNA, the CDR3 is TGTGCCAGCTCACCTGGGACAGGGGAACATCAGCCCCAGCATTTT.

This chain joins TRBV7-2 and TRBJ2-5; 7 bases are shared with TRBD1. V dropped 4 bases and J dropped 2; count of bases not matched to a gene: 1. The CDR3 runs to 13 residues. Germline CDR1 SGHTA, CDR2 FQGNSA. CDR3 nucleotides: TGTGCCAGCAGCTGGGACAGTCAAGAGACCCAGTACTTC. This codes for CASSWDSQETQYF. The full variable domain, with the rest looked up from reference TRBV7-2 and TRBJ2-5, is GAGVSQSPSNKVTEKGKDVELRCDPISGHTALYWYRQSLGQGLEFLIYFQGNSAPDKSGLPSDRFSAERTGGSVSTLTIQRTQQEDSAVYLCASSWDSQETQYFGPGTRLLVL.

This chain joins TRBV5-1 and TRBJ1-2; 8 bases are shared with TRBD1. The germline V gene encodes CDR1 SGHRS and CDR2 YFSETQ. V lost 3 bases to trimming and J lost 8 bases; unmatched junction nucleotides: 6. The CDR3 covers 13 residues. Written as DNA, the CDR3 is TGCGCCAGCAGCTACCAGGGGGCGCGGGGCTACACCTTC. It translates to CASSYQGARGYTF.

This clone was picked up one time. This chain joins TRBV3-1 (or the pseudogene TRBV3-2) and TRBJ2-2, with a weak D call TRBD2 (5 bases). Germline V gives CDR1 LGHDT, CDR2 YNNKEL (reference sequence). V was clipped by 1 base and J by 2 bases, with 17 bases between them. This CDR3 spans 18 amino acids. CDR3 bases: TGTGCCAGCAGCCAAGTGGGAGAGGGTCGTCCCAACACCGGGGAGCTGTTTTTT. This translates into CASSQVGEGRPNTGELFF.

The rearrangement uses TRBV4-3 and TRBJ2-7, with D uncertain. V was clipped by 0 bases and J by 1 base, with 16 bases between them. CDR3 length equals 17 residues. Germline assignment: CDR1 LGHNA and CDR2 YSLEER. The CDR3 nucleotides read TGCGCCAGCAGCCAAGAATTGCTCAGGCCCCCATCCTACGAGCAGTACTTC. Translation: CASSQELLRPPSYEQYF.

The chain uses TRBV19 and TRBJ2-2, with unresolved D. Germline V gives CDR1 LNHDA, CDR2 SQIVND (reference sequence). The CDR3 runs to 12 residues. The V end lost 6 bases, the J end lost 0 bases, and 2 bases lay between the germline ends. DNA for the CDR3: TGTGCCAGTAGCCCGAACACCGGGGAGCTGTTTTTT. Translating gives CASSPNTGELFF.

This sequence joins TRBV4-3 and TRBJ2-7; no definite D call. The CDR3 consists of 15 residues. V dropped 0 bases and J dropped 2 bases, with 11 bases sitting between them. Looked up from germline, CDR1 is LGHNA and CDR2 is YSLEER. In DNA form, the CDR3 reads TGCGCCAGCAGCCAAGATCTCGGCAGGACCTACGAGCAGTACTTC. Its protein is CASSQDLGRTYEQYF.

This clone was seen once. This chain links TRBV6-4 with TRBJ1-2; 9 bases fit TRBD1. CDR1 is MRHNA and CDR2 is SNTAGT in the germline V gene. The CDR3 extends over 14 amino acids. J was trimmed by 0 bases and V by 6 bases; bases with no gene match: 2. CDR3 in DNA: TGTGCCAGCAGCAGGACAGGGGCTAACTATGGCTACACCTTC. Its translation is CASSRTGANYGYTF.

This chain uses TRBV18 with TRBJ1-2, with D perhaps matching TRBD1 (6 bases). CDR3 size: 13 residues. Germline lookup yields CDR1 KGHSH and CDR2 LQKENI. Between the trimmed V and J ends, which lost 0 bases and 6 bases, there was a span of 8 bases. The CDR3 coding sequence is TGTGCCAGCTCACCACCCGGGACACATGGCTACACCTTC. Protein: CASSPPGTHGYTF. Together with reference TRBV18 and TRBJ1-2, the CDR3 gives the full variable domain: NAGVMQNPRHLVRRRGQEARLRCSPMKGHSHVYWYRQLPEEGLKFMVYLQKENIIDESGMPKERFSAEFPKEGPSILRIQQVVRGDSAAYFCASSPPGTHGYTFGSGTRLTVV.

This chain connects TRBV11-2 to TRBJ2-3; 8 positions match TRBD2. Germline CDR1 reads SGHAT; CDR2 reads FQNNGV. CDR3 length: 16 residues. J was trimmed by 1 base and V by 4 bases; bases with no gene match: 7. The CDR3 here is CASSSIFSGGTDTQYF. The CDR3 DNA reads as TGTGCCAGCAGCTCCATATTTAGCGGGGGCACAGATACGCAGTATTTT.

The CDR3 reads CASSLRPTANTEAFF. The CDR3 nucleotides read TGTGCCAGCAGCTTACGGCCGACAGCCAACACTGAAGCTTTCTTT. The chain links TRBV7-8 to TRBJ1-1; D perhaps matches TRBD1 (5 bases). The CDR3 totals 15 residues. V gave up 2 bases and J gave up 2 bases, with 12 bases separating them. Germline loops: CDR1 SGHVS, CDR2 FQNEAQ. The whole variable domain, filled in from reference TRBV7-8 and TRBJ1-1, reads GAGVSQSPRYKVAKRGQDVALRCDPISGHVSLFWYQQALGQGPEFLTYFQNEAQLDKSGLPSDRFFAERPEGSVSTLKIQRTQQEDSAVYLCASSLRPTANTEAFFGQGTRLTVV.

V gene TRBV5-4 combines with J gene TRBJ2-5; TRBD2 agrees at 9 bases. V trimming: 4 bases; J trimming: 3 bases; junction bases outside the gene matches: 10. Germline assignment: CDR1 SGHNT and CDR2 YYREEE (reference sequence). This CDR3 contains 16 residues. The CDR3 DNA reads TGTGCCAGCAGCACCGCGGGGGGGTTTATAGAAGAGACCCAGTACTTC. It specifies CASSTAGGFIEETQYF.

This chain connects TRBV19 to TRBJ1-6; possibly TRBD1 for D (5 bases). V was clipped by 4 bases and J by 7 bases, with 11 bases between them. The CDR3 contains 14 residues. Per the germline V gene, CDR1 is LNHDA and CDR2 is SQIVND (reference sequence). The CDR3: CASSRRQTNSPLHF. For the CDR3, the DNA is TGTGCCAGTAGTAGGAGACAGACCAATTCACCCCTCCACTTT.